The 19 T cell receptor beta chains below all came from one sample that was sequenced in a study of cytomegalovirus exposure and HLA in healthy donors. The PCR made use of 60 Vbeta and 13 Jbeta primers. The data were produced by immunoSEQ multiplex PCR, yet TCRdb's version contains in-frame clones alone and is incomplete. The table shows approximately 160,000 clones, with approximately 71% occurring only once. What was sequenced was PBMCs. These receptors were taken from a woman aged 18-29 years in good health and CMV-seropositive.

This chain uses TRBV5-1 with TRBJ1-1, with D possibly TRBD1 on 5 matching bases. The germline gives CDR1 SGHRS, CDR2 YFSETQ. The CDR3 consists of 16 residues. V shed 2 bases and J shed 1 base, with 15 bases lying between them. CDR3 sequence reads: CASSFLTGGRNTEAFF. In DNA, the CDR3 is TGCGCCAGCAGCTTCTTAACGGGGGGGAGGAACACTGAAGCTTTCTTT.

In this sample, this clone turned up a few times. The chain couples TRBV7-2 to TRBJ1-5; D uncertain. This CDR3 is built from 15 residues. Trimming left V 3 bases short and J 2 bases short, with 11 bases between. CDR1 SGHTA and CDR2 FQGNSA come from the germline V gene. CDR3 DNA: TGTGCCAGCAGCTTCCAATACGGTGGCAATCAGCCCCAGCATTTT. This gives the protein CASSFQYGGNQPQHF.

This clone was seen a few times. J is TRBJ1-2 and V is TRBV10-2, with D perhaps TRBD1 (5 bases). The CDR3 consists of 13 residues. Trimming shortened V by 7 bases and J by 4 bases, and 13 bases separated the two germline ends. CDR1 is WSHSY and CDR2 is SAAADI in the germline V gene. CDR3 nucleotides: TGCGCCAGCACTGCAGGGTATGGCTATGGCTACACCTTC. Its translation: CASTAGYGYGYTF.

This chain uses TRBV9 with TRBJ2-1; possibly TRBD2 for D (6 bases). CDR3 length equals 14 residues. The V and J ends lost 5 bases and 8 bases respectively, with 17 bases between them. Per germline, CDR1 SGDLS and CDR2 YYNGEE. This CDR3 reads CASRIKGTSHEQFF. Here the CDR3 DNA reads TGTGCCAGCAGGATAAAGGGGACTTCCCATGAGCAGTTCTTC.

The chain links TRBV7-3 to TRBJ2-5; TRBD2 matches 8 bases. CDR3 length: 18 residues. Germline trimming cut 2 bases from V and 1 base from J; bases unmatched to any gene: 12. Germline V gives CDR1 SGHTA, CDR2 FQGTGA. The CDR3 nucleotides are TGTGCCAGCAGCTTAGACCCCCTCGGGAGCGGGGGCCAAGAGACCCAGTACTTC. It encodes CASSLDPLGSGGQETQYF.

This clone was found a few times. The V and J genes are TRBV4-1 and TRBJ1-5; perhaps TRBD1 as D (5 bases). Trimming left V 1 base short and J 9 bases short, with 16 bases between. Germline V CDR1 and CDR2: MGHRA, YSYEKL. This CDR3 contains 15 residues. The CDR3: CASSQVDSGVRPQHF. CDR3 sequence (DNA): TGCGCCAGCAGCCAAGTAGACAGCGGGGTGAGGCCCCAGCATTTT.

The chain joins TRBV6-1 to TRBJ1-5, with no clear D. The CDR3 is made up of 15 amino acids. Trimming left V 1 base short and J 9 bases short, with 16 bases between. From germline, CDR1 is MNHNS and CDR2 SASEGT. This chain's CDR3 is CASSEGSRRLPPQHF. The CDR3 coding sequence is TGTGCCAGCAGTGAAGGTTCGAGGAGGTTGCCGCCCCAGCATTTT.

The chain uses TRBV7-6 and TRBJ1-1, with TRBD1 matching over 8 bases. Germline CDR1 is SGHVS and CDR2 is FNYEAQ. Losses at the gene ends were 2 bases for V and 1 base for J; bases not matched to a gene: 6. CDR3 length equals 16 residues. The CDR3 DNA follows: TGTGCCAGCAGCTTAAACCAAGGACAGGGGAACACTGAAGCTTTCTTT. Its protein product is CASSLNQGQGNTEAFF.

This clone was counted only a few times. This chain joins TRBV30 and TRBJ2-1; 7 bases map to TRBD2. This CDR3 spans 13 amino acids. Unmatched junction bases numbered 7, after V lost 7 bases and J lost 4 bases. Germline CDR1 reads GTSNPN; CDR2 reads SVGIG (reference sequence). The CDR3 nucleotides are TGTGCCTTCACAGCGGGGTCATACAATGAGCAGTTCTTC. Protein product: CAFTAGSYNEQFF.

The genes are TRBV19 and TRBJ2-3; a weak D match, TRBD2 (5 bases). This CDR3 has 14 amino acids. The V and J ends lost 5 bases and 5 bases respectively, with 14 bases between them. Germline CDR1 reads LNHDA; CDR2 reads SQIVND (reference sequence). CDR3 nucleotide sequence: TGTGCCAGTAGTCTACCAGTCCGGGAAGATACGCAGTATTTT. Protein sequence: CASSLPVREDTQYF. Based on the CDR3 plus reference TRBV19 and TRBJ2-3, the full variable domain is DGGITQSPKYLFRKEGQNVTLSCEQNLNHDAMYWYRQDPGQGLRLIYYSQIVNDFQKGDIAEGYSVSREKKESFPLTVTSAQKNPTAFYLCASSLPVREDTQYFGPGTRLTVL.

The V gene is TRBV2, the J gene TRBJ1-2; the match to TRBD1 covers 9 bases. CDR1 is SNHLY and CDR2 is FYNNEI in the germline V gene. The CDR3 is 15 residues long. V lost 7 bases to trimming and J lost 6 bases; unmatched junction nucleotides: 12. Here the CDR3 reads CASTLLRTGEDGYTF. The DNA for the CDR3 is TGTGCCAGCACCCTACTTAGGACAGGGGAGGATGGCTACACCTTC.

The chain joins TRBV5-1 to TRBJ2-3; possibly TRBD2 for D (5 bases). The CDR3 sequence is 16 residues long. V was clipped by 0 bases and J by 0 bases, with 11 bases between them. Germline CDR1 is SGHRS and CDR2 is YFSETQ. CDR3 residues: CASSLAGSASTDTQYF. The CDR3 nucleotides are TGCGCCAGCAGCTTGGCCGGTAGCGCTAGCACAGATACGCAGTATTTT.

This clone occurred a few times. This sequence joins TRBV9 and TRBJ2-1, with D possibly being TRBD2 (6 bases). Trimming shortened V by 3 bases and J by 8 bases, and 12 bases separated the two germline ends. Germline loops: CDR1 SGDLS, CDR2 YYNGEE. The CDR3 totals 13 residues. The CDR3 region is CASSALASDEQFF. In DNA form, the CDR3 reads TGTGCCAGCAGCGCGCTAGCGTCGGATGAGCAGTTCTTC.

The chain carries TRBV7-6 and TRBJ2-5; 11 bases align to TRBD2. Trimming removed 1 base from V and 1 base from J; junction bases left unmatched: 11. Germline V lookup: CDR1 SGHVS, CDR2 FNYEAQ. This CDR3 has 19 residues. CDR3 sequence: CASSLEEGGTSGVQETQYF. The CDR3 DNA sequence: TGTGCCAGCAGCTTAGAAGAGGGGGGGACTAGCGGTGTCCAAGAGACCCAGTACTTC.

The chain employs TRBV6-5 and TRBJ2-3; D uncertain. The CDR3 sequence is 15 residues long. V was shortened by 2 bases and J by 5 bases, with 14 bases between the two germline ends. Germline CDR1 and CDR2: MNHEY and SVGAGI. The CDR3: CASSYRRGAGDTQYF. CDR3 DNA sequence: TGTGCCAGCAGTTACCGCCGTGGAGCCGGAGATACGCAGTATTTT.

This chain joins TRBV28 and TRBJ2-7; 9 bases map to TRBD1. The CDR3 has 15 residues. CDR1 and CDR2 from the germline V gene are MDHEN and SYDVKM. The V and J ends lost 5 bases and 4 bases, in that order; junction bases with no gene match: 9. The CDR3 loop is CASSLYGTGSYEQYF. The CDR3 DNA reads TGTGCCAGCAGTCTGTACGGGACAGGGTCTTACGAGCAGTACTTC.

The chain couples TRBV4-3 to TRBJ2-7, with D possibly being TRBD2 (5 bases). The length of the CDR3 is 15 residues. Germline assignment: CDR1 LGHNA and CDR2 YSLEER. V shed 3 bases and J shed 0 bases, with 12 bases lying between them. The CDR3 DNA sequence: TGCGCCAGCAGCCAGTTTAGCGCGAGCTCCTACGAGCAGTACTTC. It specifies CASSQFSASSYEQYF.

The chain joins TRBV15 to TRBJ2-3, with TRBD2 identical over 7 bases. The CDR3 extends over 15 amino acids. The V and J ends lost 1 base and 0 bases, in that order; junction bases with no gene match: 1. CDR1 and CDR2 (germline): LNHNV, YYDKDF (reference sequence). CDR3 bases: TGTGCCACCAGCAGAGTGGGAGGGAGCACAGATACGCAGTATTTT. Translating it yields CATSRVGGSTDTQYF.

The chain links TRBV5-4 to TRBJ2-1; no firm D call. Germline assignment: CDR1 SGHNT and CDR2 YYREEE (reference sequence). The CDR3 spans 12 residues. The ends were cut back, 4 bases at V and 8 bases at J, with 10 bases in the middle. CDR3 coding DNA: TGTGCCAGCAGCATCCGGGTGGATGAGCAGTTCTTC. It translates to CASSIRVDEQFF. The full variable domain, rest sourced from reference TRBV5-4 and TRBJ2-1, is ETGVTQSPTHLIKTRGQQVTLRCSSQSGHNTVSWYQQALGQGPQFIFQYYREEENGRGNFPPRFSGLQFPNYSSELNVNALELDDSALYLCASSIRVDEQFFGPGTRLTVL.